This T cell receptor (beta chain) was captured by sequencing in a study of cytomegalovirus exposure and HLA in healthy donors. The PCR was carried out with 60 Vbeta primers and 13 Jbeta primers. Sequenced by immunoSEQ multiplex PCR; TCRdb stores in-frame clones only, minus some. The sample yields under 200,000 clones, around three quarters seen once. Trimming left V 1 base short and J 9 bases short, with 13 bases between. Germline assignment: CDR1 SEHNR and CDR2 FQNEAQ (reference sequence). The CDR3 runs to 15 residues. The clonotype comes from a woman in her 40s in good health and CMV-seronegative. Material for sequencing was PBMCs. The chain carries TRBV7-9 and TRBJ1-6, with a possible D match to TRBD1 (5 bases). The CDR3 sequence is CASSLEGLIGSPLHF. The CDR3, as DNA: TGTGCCAGCAGCTTAGAGGGGTTAATAGGTTCACCCCTCCACTTT.